This record concerns one TCR beta chain sequence. No antigen is known for it. The entry originates in a study of T cells in localized non-small cell lung cancer. Study observations and caveats: The greatest T cell clonality was found in uninvolved adjacent lung (higher than in tumor). Median detection of top 100 tumor clones in adjacent lung was over 45 clones. Sequencing was limited to one tumor region, leaving the possibility of heterogeneity open.

This CDR3 has 16 residues. Germline CDR1 reads LNHNV; CDR2 reads YYDKDF (reference sequence). Trimming pared 0 bases from V and 5 bases from J, leaving 14 bases between. Some clones are missing from TCRdb's copy, which holds only in-frame ones; the method was immunoSEQ multiplex PCR. The sample contains roughly 2,800 clones, around a quarter of which appear only once. The source was lung tumor tissue, collected before any cancer treatment. The receptor comes from a female donor of 60 years or more with stage I lung adenocarcinoma. V is TRBV15 and J is TRBJ1-5; D possibly corresponds to TRBD1 (5 bases). DNA of the CDR3: TGTGCCACCAGCAGAGATCAGTTCAGGGCGGATCAGCCCCAGCATTTT. Encoded protein: CATSRDQFRADQPQHF.